The present TCR beta chain was sequenced within a study of Graves' ophthalmopathy and Graves' hyperthyroidism. The germline CDR1 and CDR2 sequences are SGHNT and YYREEE (reference sequence). The V end was cut by 3 bases, the J end by 6 bases, with 9 bases between. This CDR3 region has 12 residues. This clonotype was recorded at least ten times. The authors amplified TCR beta CDR3 regions, and they did so from RNA transcripts for repertoire sequencing. First-round RT-PCR employed HTBI primers, with a second-round multiplex PCR after it. TCRdb used MiXCR to reprocess the multiplex PCR reads, holding one entry per CDR3 protein. This sample has 450,000 or so distinct CDR3 sequences, with 14% found just once.

The chain has TRBV5-4 and TRBJ1-1; D call uncertain. This receptor was taken from a woman aged 25 to 39 with Graves' ophthalmopathy. Specimen: blood. The DNA for the CDR3 is TGTGCCAGCAGCTACGGGCTCTCTGAAGCTTTCTTT. Translated, it gives CASSYGLSEAFF. Based on the CDR3 plus reference TRBV5-4 and TRBJ1-1, the full variable domain is ETGVTQSPTHLIKTRGQQVTLRCSSQSGHNTVSWYQQALGQGPQFIFQYYREEENGRGNFPPRFSGLQFPNYSSELNVNALELDDSALYLCASSYGLSEAFFGQGTRLTVV.